This T cell receptor beta chain appears in the sequencing data of a study of blood T cell repertoires in COVID-19. Per germline, CDR1 KGHSH and CDR2 LQKENI. This CDR3 is 16 amino acids long. V lost 2 bases and J lost 4, with 15 bases in between. Study processing details: Nucleated cell number was recorded as an estimate derived from reference gene primer amplification. Some clones are missing from TCRdb's copy, which holds only in-frame ones; the method was immunoSEQ multiplex PCR. The V and J calls and clone size were taken over from that table, and D and trimming were inferred from the DNA. The sample carries 210,000 or so clones, about 91% recorded once.

Sequencing used peripheral blood. The clonotype originates from a man in his late teens or twenties with active or convalescent COVID-19. The chain couples TRBV18 to TRBJ1-3, with a tentative D call TRBD1 (5 bases). In DNA form, the CDR3 reads TGTGCCAGCTCACCAGTGACAGTTATTGGGGGAAACACCATATATTTT. It translates to CASSPVTVIGGNTIYF.